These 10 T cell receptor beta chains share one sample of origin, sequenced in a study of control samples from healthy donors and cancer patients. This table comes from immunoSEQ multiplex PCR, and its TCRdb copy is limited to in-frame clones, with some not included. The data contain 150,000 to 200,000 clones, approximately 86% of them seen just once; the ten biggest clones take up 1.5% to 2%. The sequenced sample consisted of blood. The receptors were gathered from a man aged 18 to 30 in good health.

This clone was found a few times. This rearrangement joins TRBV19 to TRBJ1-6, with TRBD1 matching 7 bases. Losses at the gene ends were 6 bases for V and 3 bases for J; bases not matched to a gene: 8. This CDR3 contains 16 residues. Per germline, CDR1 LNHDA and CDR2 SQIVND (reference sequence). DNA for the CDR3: TGTGCCAGTAGATCCGACAGGGTGTACTATAATTCACCCCTCCACTTT. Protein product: CASRSDRVYYNSPLHF.

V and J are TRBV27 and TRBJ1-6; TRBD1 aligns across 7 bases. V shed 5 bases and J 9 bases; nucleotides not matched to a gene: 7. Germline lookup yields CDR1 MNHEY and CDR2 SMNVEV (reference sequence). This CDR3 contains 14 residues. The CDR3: CASSLTGDVSPLHF. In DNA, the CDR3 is TGTGCCAGCAGTCTCACAGGGGATGTTTCACCCCTCCACTTT.

Here the CDR3 reads CATSSWQGGNQPQHF. CDR3 sequence (DNA): TGTGCCACCAGCAGTTGGCAGGGGGGAAATCAGCCCCAGCATTTT. J is TRBJ1-5 and V is TRBV15; 7 nucleotides match TRBD1. The junction had 6 bases not matched to a gene; V was cut back by 3 bases and J by 4 bases. CDR1 is LNHNV and CDR2 is YYDKDF in the germline V gene (reference sequence). The CDR3 is 15 residues long.

The CDR3 spells CASSDSPNTEAFF. CDR3 bases: TGTGCCAGCAGTGACAGTCCGAACACTGAAGCTTTCTTT. The chain links TRBV6-4 to TRBJ1-1; no firm D call. V was trimmed by 2 bases and J by 1 base, leaving 5 bases between them. This CDR3 has 13 residues. The germline CDR1 and CDR2 sequences are MRHNA and SNTAGT.

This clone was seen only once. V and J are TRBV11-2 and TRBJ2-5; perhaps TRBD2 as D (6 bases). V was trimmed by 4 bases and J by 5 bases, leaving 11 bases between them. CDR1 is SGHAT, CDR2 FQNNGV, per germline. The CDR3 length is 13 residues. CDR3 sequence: CASSSDRGETQYF. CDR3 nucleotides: TGTGCCAGCAGCTCGGACCGGGGGGAGACCCAGTACTTC.

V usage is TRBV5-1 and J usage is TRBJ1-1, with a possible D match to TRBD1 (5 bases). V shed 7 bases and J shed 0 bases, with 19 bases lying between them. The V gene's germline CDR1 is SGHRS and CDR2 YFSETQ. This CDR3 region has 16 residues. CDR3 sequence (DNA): TGCGCCAGCCGACCCACGGGATCAGGGATGAACACTGAAGCTTTCTTT. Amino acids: CASRPTGSGMNTEAFF.

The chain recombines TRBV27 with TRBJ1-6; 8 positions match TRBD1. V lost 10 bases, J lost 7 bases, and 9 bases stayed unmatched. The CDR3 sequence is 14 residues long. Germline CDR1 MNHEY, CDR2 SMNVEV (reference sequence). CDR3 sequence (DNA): TGTGCCACTACCCGGGACAGGACAAATTCACCCCTCCACTTT. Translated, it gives CATTRDRTNSPLHF.

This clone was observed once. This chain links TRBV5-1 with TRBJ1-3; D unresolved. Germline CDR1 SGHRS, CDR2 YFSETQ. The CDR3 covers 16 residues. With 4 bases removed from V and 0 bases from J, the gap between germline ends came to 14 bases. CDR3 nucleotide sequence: TGCGCCAGCAGCAATAGGGAGCTTATCTCTGGAAACACCATATATTTT. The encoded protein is CASSNRELISGNTIYF. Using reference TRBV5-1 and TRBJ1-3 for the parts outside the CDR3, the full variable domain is KAGVTQTPRYLIKTRGQQVTLSCSPISGHRSVSWYQQTPGQGLQFLFEYFSETQRNKGNFPGRFSGRQFSNSRSEMNVSTLELGDSALYLCASSNRELISGNTIYFGEGSWLTVV.

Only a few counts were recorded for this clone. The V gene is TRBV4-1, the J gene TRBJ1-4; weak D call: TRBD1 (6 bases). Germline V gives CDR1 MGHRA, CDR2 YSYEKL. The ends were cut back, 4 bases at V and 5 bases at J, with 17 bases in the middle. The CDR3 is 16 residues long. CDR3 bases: TGCGCCAGCAGCCCGATGTACAGGGAGGAGAATGAAAAACTGTTTTTT. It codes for CASSPMYREENEKLFF.

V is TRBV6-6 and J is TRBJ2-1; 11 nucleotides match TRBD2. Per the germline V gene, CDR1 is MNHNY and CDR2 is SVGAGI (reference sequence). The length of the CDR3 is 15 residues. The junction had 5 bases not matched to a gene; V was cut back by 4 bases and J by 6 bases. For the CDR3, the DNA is TGTGCCAGCAGTTTTACTAGCGGGGGCTCCAATGAGCAGTTCTTC. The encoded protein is CASSFTSGGSNEQFF.